The T cell receptor beta chain described here comes from a study of T cell responses to AZD1222 COVID-19 vaccine. Study-wide background: Some second doses came at about 4 weeks and others at about 12 weeks; these were pooled. Findings of the study overall: A mostly white British donor set with more females was recruited, and clonal diversity was possibly underestimated. Nearly half of spike-specific TCRs reportedly go after variant regions that carry no mutations.

Trimming took 2 bases from V and 3 from J, leaving 7 bases between them. This CDR3 has 14 amino acids. Per germline, CDR1 SGHTA and CDR2 FQGTGA. The assay was immunoSEQ multiplex PCR, and TCRdb's table has in-frame clones only and misses some. This table holds some 130,000 clones, approximately 87% found once. As regards this clone: Its antigen is as yet unknown.

This rearrangement joins TRBV7-3 to TRBJ1-4; D unresolved. This TCR came from an adult in good health. The specimen was peripheral blood, collected on day 0 of AZD1222 vaccination. CDR3 loop: CASSLYGSNEKLFF. The CDR3 DNA reads TGTGCCAGCAGCTTATACGGCTCTAATGAAAAACTGTTTTTT.